This TCR beta chain was identified in a study of T cell changes during pregnancy in multiple sclerosis. The table came from immunoSEQ multiplex PCR; TCRdb's copy has only in-frame clones and leaves some out. The top ten hold roughly an eighth of the sample, which has almost 35,000 clones, 90% seen once. The CDR3 is 14 residues long. V shed 3 bases and J 3 bases; nucleotides not matched to a gene: 4. CDR1 MNHEY and CDR2 SMNVEV come from the germline V gene (reference sequence). The sequencing here drew on CD8+ T cells from peripheral blood mononuclear cells, taken in the first trimester of pregnancy. This sequence joins TRBV27 and TRBJ2-7; 8 bases line up with TRBD2. The source of this sequence is a female donor with multiple sclerosis, enrolled in a pregnancy study. DNA of the CDR3: TGTGCCAGCAGTTTCGCGGCGGGGGGCTACGAGCAGTACTTC. Encoded protein: CASSFAAGGYEQYF.